This T cell receptor beta chain was sequenced during a study of blood T cell repertoires in COVID-19. Looking at the study overall: From the United States, Italy and Spain came samples of acute and convalescent COVID-19. Sources were T cells, B-cell-depleted T cells, or PBMCs; the material itself was cDNA or gDNA.

There are 14 residues in the CDR3. The germline gives CDR1 SGHDN, CDR2 FVKESK. V shed 0 bases and J shed 4 bases, with 9 bases lying between them. In the original analysis: Reference gene primers were amplified, and this amplification served to estimate nucleated cell counts. Using immunoSEQ multiplex PCR, the repertoire was profiled, and TCRdb retains in-frame clones only, with some absent. That table gives V, J and clone size, and the DNA gave D and trimming. The table has approximately 100,000 clones, 81% seen once. Sequencing was performed on peripheral blood. The receptor was isolated from a human donor in a cohort sampled during active COVID-19. V gene TRBV14 combines with J gene TRBJ1-2, with no clear D. The CDR3 region has the DNA TGTGCCAGCAGCCAAGATCGGACTTTCTATGGCTACACCTTC. Translation: CASSQDRTFYGYTF.